This T cell receptor (beta chain) was captured by sequencing in a study of control samples from healthy donors and cancer patients. Germline V gene lookup returns CDR1 SGDLS and CDR2 YYNGEE. The CDR3 contains 14 residues. V dropped 0 bases and J dropped 1 base, with 8 bases sitting between them. Method: immunoSEQ multiplex PCR; TCRdb's copy keeps in-frame clones and lacks some. The sample yields around 250,000 clones, around 80% seen once. This receptor was obtained from a woman aged 55-69 years with lung cancer. The J gene is TRBJ2-7, the V gene TRBV9; D remains unclear. The sequenced material came from PBMCs. The CDR3 is CASSVGRRSYEQYF. Written as DNA, the CDR3 is TGTGCCAGCAGCGTAGGGAGAAGGTCCTACGAGCAGTACTTC. Filled out from reference TRBV9 and TRBJ2-7, the complete variable domain reads DSGVTQTPKHLITATGQRVTLRCSPRSGDLSVYWYQQSLDQGLQFLIQYYNGEERAKGNILERFSAQQFPDLHSELNLSSLELGDSALYFCASSVGRRSYEQYFGPGTRLTVT.